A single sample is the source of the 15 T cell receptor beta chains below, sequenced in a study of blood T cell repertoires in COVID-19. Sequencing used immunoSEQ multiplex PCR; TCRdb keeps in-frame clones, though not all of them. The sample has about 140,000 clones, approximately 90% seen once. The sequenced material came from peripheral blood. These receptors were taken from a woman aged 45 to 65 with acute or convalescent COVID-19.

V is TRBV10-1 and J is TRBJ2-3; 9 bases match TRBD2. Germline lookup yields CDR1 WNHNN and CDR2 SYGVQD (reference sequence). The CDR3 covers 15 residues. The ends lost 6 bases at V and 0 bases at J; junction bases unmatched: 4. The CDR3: CASSTSGPSTDTQYF. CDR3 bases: TGCGCCAGCAGCACTAGCGGGCCCAGCACAGATACGCAGTATTTT.

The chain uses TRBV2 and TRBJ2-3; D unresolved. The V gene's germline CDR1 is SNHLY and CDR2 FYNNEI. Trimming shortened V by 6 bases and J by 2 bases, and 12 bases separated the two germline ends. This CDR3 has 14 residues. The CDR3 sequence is CASRSSADTDTQYF. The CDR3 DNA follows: TGTGCCAGCAGATCCAGCGCCGACACAGATACGCAGTATTTT. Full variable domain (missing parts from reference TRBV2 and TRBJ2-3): EPEVTQTPSHQVTQMGQEVILRCVPISNHLYFYWYRQILGQKVEFLVSFYNNEISEKSEIFDDQFSVERPDGSNFTLKIRSTKLEDSAMYFCASRSSADTDTQYFGPGTRLTVL.

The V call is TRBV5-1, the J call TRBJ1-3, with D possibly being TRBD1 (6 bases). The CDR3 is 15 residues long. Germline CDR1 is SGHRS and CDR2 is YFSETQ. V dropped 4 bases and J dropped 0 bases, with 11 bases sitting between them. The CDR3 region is CASSLGQASGNTIYF. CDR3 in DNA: TGCGCCAGCAGCCTGGGACAAGCCTCTGGAAACACCATATATTTT.

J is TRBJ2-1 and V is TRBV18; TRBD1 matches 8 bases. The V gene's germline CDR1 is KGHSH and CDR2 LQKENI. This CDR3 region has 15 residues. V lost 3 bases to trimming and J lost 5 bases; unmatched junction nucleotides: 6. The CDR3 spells CASSPSRQGNNEQFF. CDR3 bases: TGTGCCAGCTCACCGTCGAGACAGGGGAACAATGAGCAGTTCTTC.

The CDR3: CAISESVAVSYNEQFF. CDR3 DNA: TGTGCCATCAGTGAGTCGGTGGCAGTCTCCTACAATGAGCAGTTCTTC. The gene calls are TRBV10-3 and TRBJ2-1; D remains ambiguous. Germline V CDR1 and CDR2: ENHRY, SYGVKD. The CDR3 is made up of 16 amino acids. Trimming took off 0 bases at V and 0 bases at J, with 9 bases between the two ends.

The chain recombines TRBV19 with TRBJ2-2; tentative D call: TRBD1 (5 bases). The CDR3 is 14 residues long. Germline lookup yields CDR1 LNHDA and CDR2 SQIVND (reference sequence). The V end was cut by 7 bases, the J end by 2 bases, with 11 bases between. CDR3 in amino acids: CASMHRRNTGELFF. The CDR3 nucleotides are TGTGCCAGTATGCACAGGCGAAACACCGGGGAGCTGTTTTTT.

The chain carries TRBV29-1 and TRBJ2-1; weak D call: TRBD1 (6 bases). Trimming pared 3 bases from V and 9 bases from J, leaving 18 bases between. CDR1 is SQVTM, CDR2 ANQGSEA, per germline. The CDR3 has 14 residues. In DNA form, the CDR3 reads TGCAGCGTTGAGTCAGGGACAATTGGGGGTGAGCAGTTCTTC. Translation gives CSVESGTIGGEQFF.

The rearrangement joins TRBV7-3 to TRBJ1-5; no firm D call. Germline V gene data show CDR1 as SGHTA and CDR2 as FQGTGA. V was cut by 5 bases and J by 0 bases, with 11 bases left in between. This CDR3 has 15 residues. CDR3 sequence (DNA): TGTGCCAGCAGCCCCGCAGTCCATAGCAATCAGCCCCAGCATTTT. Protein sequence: CASSPAVHSNQPQHF.

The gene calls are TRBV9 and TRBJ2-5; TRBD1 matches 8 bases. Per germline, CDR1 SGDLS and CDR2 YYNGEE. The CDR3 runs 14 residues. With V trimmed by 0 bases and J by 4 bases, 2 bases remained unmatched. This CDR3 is CASSVDGTGETQYF. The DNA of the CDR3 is TGTGCCAGCAGCGTAGATGGGACAGGAGAGACCCAGTACTTC. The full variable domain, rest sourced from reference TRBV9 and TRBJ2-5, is DSGVTQTPKHLITATGQRVTLRCSPRSGDLSVYWYQQSLDQGLQFLIQYYNGEERAKGNILERFSAQQFPDLHSELNLSSLELGDSALYFCASSVDGTGETQYFGPGTRLLVL.

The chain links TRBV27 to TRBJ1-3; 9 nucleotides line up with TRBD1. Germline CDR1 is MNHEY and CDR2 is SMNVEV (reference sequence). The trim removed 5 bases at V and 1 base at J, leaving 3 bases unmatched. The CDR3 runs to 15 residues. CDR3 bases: TGTGCCAGCAGTAGGGGACAGGGATCTGGAAACACCATATATTTT. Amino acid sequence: CASSRGQGSGNTIYF.

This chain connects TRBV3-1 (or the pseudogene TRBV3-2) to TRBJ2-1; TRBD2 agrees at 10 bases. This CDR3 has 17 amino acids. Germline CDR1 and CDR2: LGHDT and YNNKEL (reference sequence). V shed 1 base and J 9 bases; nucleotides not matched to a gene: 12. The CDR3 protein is CASSQVSSSGSVSEQFF. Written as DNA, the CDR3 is TGTGCCAGCAGCCAAGTTTCGTCTAGCGGGAGCGTGAGTGAGCAGTTCTTC.

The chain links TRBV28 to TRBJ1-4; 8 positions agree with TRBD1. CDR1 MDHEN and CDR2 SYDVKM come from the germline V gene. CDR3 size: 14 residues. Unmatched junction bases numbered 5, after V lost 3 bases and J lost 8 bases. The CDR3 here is CASSFVTGVEKLFF. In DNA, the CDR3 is TGTGCCAGCAGTTTTGTGACAGGGGTAGAAAAACTGTTTTTT.

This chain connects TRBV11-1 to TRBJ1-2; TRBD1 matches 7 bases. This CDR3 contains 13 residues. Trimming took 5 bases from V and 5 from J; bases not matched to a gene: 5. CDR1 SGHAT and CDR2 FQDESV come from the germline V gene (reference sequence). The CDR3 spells CASSPGQDYGYTF. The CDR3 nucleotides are TGTGCCAGCAGCCCCGGACAGGATTATGGCTACACCTTC.

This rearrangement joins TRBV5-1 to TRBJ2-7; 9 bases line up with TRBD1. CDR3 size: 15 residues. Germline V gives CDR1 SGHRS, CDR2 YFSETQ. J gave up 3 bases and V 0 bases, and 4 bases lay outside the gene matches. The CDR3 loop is CASSLVPGQGYEQYF. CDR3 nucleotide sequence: TGCGCCAGCAGCTTGGTACCGGGACAGGGCTACGAGCAGTACTTC.

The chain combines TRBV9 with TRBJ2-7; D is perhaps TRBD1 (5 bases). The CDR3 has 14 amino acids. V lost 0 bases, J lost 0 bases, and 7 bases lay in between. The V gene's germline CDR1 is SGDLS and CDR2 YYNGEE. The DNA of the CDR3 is TGTGCCAGCAGCGTAGCTGACAGCTCCTACGAGCAGTACTTC. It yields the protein CASSVADSSYEQYF.